This TCR beta chain was captured in a study of CD8 T cells in Susac syndrome. An amount of RNA that ranged from roughly 0.5 to 1 ug was reverse transcribed with random hexamers. An immunoSEQ multiplex PCR generated amplified TCR beta CDR3 products spanning 54 Vbeta and 13 Jbeta. TCRdb re-analysed the immunoSEQ multiplex PCR reads in MiXCR, keeping a single row per CDR3 protein. Among about 50,000 distinct CDR3 sequences listed, around 93% were seen once. Trimming took off 4 bases at V and 0 bases at J, with 6 bases between the two ends. The CDR3 sequence is 13 residues long. The germline gives CDR1 SGHVS, CDR2 FNYEAQ. High-throughput TCR beta sequencing covered peripheral CD8+ and CD4+ T cells. The multiple sclerosis control cohort comprised treatment-naive individuals presenting with stable or active relapsing-remitting disease. The CD8+ and CD4+ T cells were isolated magnetically using a negative isolation approach, whereas the TEMRA cells were enriched by FACS.

The TCR comes from a human donor with multiple sclerosis. The chain joins TRBV7-6 to TRBJ1-1, with D uncertain. Sequencing used CD8+ T cells from PBMCs. CDR3 in DNA: TGTGCCAGCAGCTCAGAGTTGAACACTGAAGCTTTCTTT. The encoded protein is CASSSELNTEAFF.